This TCR beta chain was identified in a study of shared clonotypes between healthy human individuals. The germline V gene encodes CDR1 KGHSH and CDR2 LQKENI. This CDR3 is built from 17 residues. Losses at the gene ends were 1 base for V and 6 bases for J; bases not matched to a gene: 12. Sequencing was performed with immunoSEQ multiplex PCR; in TCRdb, only in-frame clones are kept and a portion is missing. The table includes a few million clones, approximately 95% detected once. This clonotype originated in a young man in good health. Some clones in this sample may be carry-over from other donors' samples. The material sequenced was naive CD4+ T cells from PBMCs. Subset defined: CD45RA+ positively selected. The chain is built from TRBV18 and TRBJ1-3; 7 nucleotides align to TRBD1. The CDR3 is CASSPLPRGSAENTIYF. In nucleotides, the CDR3 is TGTGCCAGCTCACCACTGCCCAGGGGGTCGGCAGAAAACACCATATATTTT.